This TCR beta chain was sequenced for a study of blood T cell repertoires in COVID-19. The overall study: Sites in the United States, Italy and Spain provided acute and convalescent COVID-19 samples. The cDNA or gDNA used as material had been derived from T cells, B-cell-depleted T cells, or PBMCs.

The repertoire was sequenced with immunoSEQ multiplex PCR; TCRdb's copy has only in-frame clones and lacks some. The sample lists around 400,000 clones, more than 80% seen once, with roughly 1.2% in the top ten. V gave up 3 bases and J gave up 0 bases, with 11 bases separating them. Germline V gene lookup returns CDR1 SNHLY and CDR2 FYNNEI. CDR3 length equals 15 residues. This chain links TRBV2 with TRBJ1-2; D is perhaps TRBD1 (5 bases). This clonotype was obtained from a man in his forties with acute or convalescent COVID-19. The sequenced sample consisted of peripheral blood. The CDR3 here is CASSDRRVSNYGYTF. CDR3 DNA: TGTGCCAGCAGTGACCGCAGGGTCTCTAACTATGGCTACACCTTC.